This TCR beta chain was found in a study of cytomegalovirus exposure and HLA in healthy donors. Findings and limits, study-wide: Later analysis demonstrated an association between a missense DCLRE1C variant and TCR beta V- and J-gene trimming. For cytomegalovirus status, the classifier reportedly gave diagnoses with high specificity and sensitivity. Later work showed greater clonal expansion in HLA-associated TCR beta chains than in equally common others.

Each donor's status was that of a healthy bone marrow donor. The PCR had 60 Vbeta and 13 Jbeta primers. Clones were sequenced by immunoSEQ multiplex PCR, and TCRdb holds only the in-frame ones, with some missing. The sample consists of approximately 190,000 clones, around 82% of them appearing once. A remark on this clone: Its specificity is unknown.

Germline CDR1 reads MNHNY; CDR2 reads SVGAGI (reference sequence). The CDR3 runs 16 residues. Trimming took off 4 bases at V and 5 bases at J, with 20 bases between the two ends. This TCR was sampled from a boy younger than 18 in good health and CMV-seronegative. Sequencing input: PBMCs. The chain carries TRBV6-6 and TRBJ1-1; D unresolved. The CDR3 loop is CASSSETSGSGTEAFF. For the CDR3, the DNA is TGTGCCAGCAGTTCCGAAACGTCGGGGTCGGGAACTGAAGCTTTCTTT.